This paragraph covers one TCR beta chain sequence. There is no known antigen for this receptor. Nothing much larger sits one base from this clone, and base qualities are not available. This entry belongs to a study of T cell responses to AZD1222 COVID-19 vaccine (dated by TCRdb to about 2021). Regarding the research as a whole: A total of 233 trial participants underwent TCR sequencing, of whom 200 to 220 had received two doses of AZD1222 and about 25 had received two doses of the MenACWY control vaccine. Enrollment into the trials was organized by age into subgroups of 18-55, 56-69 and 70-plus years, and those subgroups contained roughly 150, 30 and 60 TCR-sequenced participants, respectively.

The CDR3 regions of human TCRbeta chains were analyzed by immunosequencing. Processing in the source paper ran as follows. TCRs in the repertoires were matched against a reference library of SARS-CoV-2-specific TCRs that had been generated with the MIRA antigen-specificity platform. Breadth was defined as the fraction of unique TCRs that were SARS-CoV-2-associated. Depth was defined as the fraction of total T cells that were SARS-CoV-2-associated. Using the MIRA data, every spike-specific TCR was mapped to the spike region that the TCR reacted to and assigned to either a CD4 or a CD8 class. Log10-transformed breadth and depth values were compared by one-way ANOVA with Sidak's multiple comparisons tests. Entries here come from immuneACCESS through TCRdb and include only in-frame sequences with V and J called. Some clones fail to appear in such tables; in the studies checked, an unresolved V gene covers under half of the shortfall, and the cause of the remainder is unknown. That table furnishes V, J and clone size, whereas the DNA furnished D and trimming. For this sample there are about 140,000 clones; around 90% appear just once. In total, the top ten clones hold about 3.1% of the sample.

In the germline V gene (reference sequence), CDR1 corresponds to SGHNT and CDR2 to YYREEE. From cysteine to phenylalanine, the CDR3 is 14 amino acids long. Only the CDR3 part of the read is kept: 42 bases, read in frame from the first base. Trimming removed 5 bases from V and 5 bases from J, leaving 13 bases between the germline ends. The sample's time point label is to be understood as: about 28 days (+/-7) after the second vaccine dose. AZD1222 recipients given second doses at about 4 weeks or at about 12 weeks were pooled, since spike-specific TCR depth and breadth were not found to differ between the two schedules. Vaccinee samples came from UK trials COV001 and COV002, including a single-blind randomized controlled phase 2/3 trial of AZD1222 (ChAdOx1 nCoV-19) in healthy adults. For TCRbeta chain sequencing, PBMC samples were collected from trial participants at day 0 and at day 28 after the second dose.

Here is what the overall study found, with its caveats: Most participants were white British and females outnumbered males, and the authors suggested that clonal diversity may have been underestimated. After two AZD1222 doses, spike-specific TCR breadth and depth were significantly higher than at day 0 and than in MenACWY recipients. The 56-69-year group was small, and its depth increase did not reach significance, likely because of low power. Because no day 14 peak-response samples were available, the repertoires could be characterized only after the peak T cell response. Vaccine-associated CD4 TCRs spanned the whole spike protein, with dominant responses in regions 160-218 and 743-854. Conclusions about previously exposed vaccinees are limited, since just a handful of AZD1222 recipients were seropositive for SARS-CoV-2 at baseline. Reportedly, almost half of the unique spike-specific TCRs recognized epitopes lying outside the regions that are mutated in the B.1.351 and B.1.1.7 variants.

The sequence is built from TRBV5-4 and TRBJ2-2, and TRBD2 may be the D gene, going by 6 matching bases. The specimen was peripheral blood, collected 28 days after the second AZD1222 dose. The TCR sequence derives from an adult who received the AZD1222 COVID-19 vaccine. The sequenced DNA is TGTGCCAGCAGGCATCGGGAGAGTACCGGGGAGCTGTTTTTT. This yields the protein CASRHRESTGELFF.